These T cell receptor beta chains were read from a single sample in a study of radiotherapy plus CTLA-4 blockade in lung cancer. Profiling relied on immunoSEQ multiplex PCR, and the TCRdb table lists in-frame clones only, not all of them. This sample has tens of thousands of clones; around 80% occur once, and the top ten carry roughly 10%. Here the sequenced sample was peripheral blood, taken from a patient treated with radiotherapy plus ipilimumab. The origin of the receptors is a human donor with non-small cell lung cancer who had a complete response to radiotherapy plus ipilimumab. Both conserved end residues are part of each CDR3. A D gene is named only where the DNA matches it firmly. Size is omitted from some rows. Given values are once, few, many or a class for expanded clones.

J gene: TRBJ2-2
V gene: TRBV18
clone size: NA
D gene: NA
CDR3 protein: CASSLLPTKGTSGTGELFF
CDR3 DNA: TGTGCCAGCTCACTACTACCGACCAAGGGGACGTCCGGGACCGGGGAGCTGTTTTTT

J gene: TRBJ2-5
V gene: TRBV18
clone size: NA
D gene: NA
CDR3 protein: CASSSAVGRETQYF
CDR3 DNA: TGTGCCAGCTCCTCCGCGGTTGGGCGGGAGACCCAGTACTTC

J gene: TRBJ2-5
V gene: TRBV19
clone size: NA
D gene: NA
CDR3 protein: CASSPRDIQETQYF
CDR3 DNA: TGTGCCAGTAGCCCCCGGGACATCCAAGAGACCCAGTACTTC

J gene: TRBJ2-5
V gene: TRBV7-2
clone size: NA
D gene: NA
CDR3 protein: CASSLGSWTQYF
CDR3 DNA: TGTGCCAGCAGCCTGGGATCGTGGACCCAGTACTTC

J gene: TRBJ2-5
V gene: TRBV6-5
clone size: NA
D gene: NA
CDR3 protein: CASSWMRGEETQYF
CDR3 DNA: TGTGCCAGCAGTTGGATGAGAGGGGAAGAGACCCAGTACTTC

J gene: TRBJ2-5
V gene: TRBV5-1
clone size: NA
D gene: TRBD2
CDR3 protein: CASSLAFTSGGETQYF
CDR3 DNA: TGCGCCAGCAGCTTGGCCTTTACTAGCGGGGGAGAGACCCAGTACTTC

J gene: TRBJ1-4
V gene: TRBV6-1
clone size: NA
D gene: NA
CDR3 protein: CASYFPGTEKLFF
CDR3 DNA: TGTGCCAGCTACTTTCCCGGGACGGAAAAACTGTTTTTT

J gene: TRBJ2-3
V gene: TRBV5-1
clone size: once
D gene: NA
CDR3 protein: CASSSRGAPSTDTQYF
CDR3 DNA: TGCGCCAGCAGCTCCCGAGGGGCTCCTAGCACAGATACGCAGTATTTT

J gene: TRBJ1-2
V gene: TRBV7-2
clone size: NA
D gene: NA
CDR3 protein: CASSAGLGGYTF
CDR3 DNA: TGTGCCAGCAGCGCCGGATTGGGGGGCTACACCTTC

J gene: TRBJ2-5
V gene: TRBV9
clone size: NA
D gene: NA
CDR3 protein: CASSAQGGPNQETQYF
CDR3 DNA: TGTGCCAGCAGCGCCCAGGGGGGGCCAAACCAAGAGACCCAGTACTTC

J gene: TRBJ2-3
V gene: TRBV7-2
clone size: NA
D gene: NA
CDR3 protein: CASSLRDGPTDTQYF
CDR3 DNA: TGTGCCAGCAGCTTGAGGGACGGACCCACAGATACGCAGTATTTT

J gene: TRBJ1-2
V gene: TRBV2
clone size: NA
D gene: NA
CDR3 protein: CARTGANYGYTF
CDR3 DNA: TGTGCCAGGACAGGAGCTAACTATGGCTACACCTTC

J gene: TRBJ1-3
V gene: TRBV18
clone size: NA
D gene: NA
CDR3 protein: CASSRDSGNTIYF
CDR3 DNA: TGTGCCAGCTCACGGGACTCTGGAAACACCATATATTTT

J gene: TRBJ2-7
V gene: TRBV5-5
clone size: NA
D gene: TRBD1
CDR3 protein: CASSLNRGGSYEQYF
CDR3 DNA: TGTGCCAGCAGCTTGAACAGGGGTGGATCCTACGAGCAGTACTTC

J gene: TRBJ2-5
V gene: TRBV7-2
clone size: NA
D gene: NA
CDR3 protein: CASSLHSQQETQYF
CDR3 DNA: TGTGCCAGCAGCTTACACAGCCAACAAGAGACCCAGTACTTC

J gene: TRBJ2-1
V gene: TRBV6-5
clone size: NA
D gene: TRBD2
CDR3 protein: CASSGTSGSGEQFF
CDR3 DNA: TGTGCCAGCAGTGGGACTAGCGGGAGCGGTGAGCAGTTCTTC

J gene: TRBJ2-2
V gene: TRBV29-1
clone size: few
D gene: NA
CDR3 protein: CSVAVNTGELFF
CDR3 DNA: TGCAGCGTTGCGGTGAACACCGGGGAGCTGTTTTTT

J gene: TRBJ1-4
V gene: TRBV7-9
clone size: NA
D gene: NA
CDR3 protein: CASSSMATNEKLFF
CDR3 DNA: TGTGCCAGCAGCTCGATGGCAACTAATGAAAAACTGTTTTTT

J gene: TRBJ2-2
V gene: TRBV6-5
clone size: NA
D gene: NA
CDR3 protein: CASSPGTAGPGELFF
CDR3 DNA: TGTGCCAGCAGTCCCGGGACGGCGGGACCCGGGGAGCTGTTTTTT

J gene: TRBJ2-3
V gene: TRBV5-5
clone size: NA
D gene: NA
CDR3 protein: CASRSRVGITDTQYF
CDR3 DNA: TGTGCCAGCAGAAGCCGGGTCGGAATTACAGATACGCAGTATTTT

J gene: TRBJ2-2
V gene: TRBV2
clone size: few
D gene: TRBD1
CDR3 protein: CASSVRIGQGEYTGELFF
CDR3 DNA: TGTGCCAGCAGTGTACGGATAGGGCAGGGGGAGTACACCGGGGAGCTGTTTTTT

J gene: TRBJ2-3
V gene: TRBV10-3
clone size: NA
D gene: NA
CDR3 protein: CAISEVEEADTQYF
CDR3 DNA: TGTGCCATCAGTGAGGTGGAGGAGGCGGATACGCAGTATTTT

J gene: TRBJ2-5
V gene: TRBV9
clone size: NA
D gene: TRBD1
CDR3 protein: CASSYSSGTEGQYF
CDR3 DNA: TGTGCCAGCAGCTATTCGTCCGGGACAGAGGGCCAGTACTTC

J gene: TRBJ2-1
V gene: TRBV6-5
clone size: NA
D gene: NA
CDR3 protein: CASSSSDSRFYNEQFF
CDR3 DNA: TGTGCCAGCAGTTCTTCTGACAGCCGATTCTACAATGAGCAGTTCTTC

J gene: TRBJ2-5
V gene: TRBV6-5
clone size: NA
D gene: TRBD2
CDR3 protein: CASSLGSGGPKTQYF
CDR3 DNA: TGTGCCAGCAGCTTGGGCAGCGGGGGCCCGAAGACCCAGTACTTC